Each of the 29 T cell receptor beta chains below was sequenced from the same sample in a study of T cells in Graves' hyperthyroidism and ophthalmopathy. TCR beta CDR3 regions were amplified from RNA. Carried out on the TCR CDR3, a first-round RT-PCR used the HTBI primer set. TCRdb re-derived calls from the multiplex PCR reads in MiXCR, one entry per CDR3 protein. The sample contains approximately 690,000 distinct CDR3 sequences, about 14% of which appear only once. Input material: blood. Source of these receptors: a woman aged 50 to 65 with Graves' ophthalmopathy.

This clonotype occurred many times. J is TRBJ1-4 and V is TRBV28; TRBD1 might be the D (6 bases). Trimming removed 5 bases from V and 8 bases from J, with 15 bases in between. The CDR3 sequence is 14 residues long. In germline, CDR1 is MDHEN, CDR2 SYDVKM. The CDR3, as DNA: TGTGCCAGCAGTCCCCCTTCCAGGGGCGAAAAACTGTTTTTT. Its translation is CASSPPSRGEKLFF. The whole variable domain, remainder taken from reference TRBV28 and TRBJ1-4, is DVKVTQSSRYLVKRTGEKVFLECVQDMDHENMFWYRQDPGLGLRLIYFSYDVKMKEKGDIPEGYSVSREKKERFSLILESASTNQTSMYLCASSPPSRGEKLFFGSGTQLSVL.

This clonotype appeared many times. V gene TRBV6-5 combines with J gene TRBJ1-5; D perhaps matches TRBD1 (6 bases). The CDR3 runs 16 residues. The germline V gene has CDR1 MNHEY and CDR2 SVGAGI. V was cut by 0 bases and J by 0 bases, with 9 bases left in between. The DNA of the CDR3 is TGTGCCAGCAGTTACTCCGGGACATATAGCAATCAGCCCCAGCATTTT. Its protein is CASSYSGTYSNQPQHF.

This clonotype was seen only a few times. The chain combines TRBV28 with TRBJ1-1; D perhaps matches TRBD1 (5 bases). The CDR3 is 12 amino acids. V lost 6 bases, J lost 3 bases, and 8 bases lay in between. CDR1 MDHEN and CDR2 SYDVKM come from the germline V gene. The CDR3 sequence: CASRGGHTEAFF. The CDR3 nucleotides read TGTGCCAGCAGGGGGGGACACACTGAAGCTTTCTTT.

The table lists this clonotype with many counts. The gene calls are TRBV20-1 and TRBJ1-2; D remains ambiguous. V was clipped by 2 bases and J by 12 bases, with 13 bases between them. Per germline, CDR1 DFQATT and CDR2 SNEGSKA (reference sequence). The CDR3 spans 11 residues. The CDR3 reads CSARIAGPDTF. CDR3 sequence (DNA): TGCAGTGCTAGAATCGCCGGGCCGGACACCTTC.

On this clonotype: This may stem from a read error, because a much larger clone lies one nucleotide away. This chain links TRBV18 with TRBJ2-2, with 11 nucleotides matching TRBD2. The CDR3 is made up of 16 amino acids. Germline V gives CDR1 KGHSH, CDR2 LQKENI. CDR3 nucleotides: TGTGTCAGCCGCCCGGGACTAGCGGAAAGCAGCGGGGAGCTGTTTTTT. It yields the protein CVSRPGLAESSGELFF.

The rearrangement joins TRBV6-4 to TRBJ1-6; 10 positions agree with TRBD1. V dropped 3 bases and J dropped 6; count of bases not matched to a gene: 2. Germline V gene sequence: CDR1 MRHNA, CDR2 SNTAGT. The CDR3 runs 15 residues. For the CDR3, the DNA is TGTGCCAGCAGTGATCGGACAGGGGGTAATTCACCCCTCCACTTT. This encodes CASSDRTGGNSPLHF.

This clonotype was seen repeatedly, ten times or more. The rearrangement joins TRBV5-1 to TRBJ2-3; D is perhaps TRBD2 (6 bases). The CDR3 has 15 residues. V was trimmed by 1 base and J by 2 bases, leaving 11 bases between them. The V gene's germline CDR1 is SGHRS and CDR2 YFSETQ. The CDR3 spells CASSLITSYTDTQYF. DNA of the CDR3: TGCGCCAGCAGCTTGATAACTAGCTACACAGATACGCAGTATTTT.

The sample holds many counts of this clonotype. The CDR3 here is CASSLVGSGSQDTQYF. CDR3 coding DNA: TGCGCCAGCAGCTTGGTGGGTAGCGGGAGTCAAGATACGCAGTATTTT. This rearrangement joins TRBV5-1 to TRBJ2-3, with 9 bases lining up with TRBD2. The CDR3 extends over 16 amino acids. V was clipped by 0 bases and J by 5 bases; unmatched bases: 7. From germline, CDR1 is SGHRS and CDR2 YFSETQ. The full variable domain, with the rest looked up from reference TRBV5-1 and TRBJ2-3, is KAGVTQTPRYLIKTRGQQVTLSCSPISGHRSVSWYQQTPGQGLQFLFEYFSETQRNKGNFPGRFSGRQFSNSRSEMNVSTLELGDSALYLCASSLVGSGSQDTQYFGPGTRLTVL.

This clonotype was counted between two and nine times. The chain recombines TRBV7-8 with TRBJ1-2; 7 positions agree with TRBD1. With 2 bases clipped from V and 8 bases from J, the junction kept 14 bases outside the gene matches. Looked up from germline, CDR1 is SGHVS and CDR2 is FQNEAQ. This CDR3 has 16 residues. The CDR3 DNA is TGTGCCAGCAGCTTATTTCTGGGACAGACCCGGGAGGGCTACACCTTC. It translates to CASSLFLGQTREGYTF.

V gene TRBV7-2 combines with J gene TRBJ2-2, with 8 nucleotides matching TRBD1. Germline V lookup: CDR1 SGHTA, CDR2 FQGNSA. After removal of 1 base from V and 4 bases from J, the junction contained 5 bases not matched to a gene. This CDR3 has 16 amino acids. CDR3 amino acids: CASSLVGTGPTGELFF. CDR3 bases: TGTGCCAGCAGCTTAGTGGGGACAGGCCCCACCGGGGAGCTGTTTTTT. Looking up the rest from reference TRBV7-2 and TRBJ2-2 gives the full variable domain: GAGVSQSPSNKVTEKGKDVELRCDPISGHTALYWYRQSLGQGLEFLIYFQGNSAPDKSGLPSDRFSAERTGGSVSTLTIQRTQQEDSAVYLCASSLVGTGPTGELFFGEGSRLTVL.

This clonotype occurred many times. V and J are TRBV6-2 or TRBV6-3 and TRBJ2-1, with TRBD2 matching over 12 bases. Germline V lookup: CDR1 MNHEY, CDR2 SVGEGT. The CDR3 covers 19 residues. V was pared by 5 bases and J by 1 base, with 12 bases of the junction left unmatched. The CDR3 nucleotides read TGTGCCAGCAGTCTTCCCCTAGCGGGAGGGCCTGGATCCTACAATGAGCAGTTCTTC. It specifies CASSLPLAGGPGSYNEQFF.

This clonotype was observed at least ten times. The genes are TRBV9 and TRBJ1-1, with a possible D match to TRBD1 (5 bases). The CDR3 is made up of 15 amino acids. Germline CDR1 and CDR2: SGDLS and YYNGEE. Trimming removed 3 bases at V and 3 bases at J, with 15 bases between. The CDR3 sequence: CASSGGDSRYTEAFF. The CDR3 DNA follows: TGTGCCAGCAGCGGGGGGGACTCCCGGTACACTGAAGCTTTCTTT.

The chain has TRBV14 and TRBJ1-1; D is uncertain. The V gene's germline CDR1 is SGHDN and CDR2 FVKESK. Between the trimmed V and J ends, which lost 3 bases and 9 bases, there was a span of 8 bases. CDR3 length: 11 residues. The CDR3 is CASSQEEKAFF. The CDR3 DNA reads TGTGCCAGCAGCCAGGAGGAGAAAGCTTTCTTT.

This clonotype was detected many times. The V gene is TRBV6-1, the J gene TRBJ2-7; 9 nucleotides line up with TRBD1. V gave up 2 bases and J gave up 3 bases; unmatched junction bases: 8. The CDR3 is 16 amino acids. Germline V gene data show CDR1 as MNHNS and CDR2 as SASEGT. The CDR3 sequence: CASSEKQGARDYEQYF. The CDR3 bases are TGTGCCAGCAGTGAAAAACAGGGGGCGCGAGACTACGAGCAGTACTTC.

V gene TRBV20-1 combines with J gene TRBJ1-5; D perhaps matches TRBD1 (5 bases). Germline V gene data show CDR1 as DFQATT and CDR2 as SNEGSKA (reference sequence). The CDR3 has 14 residues. The V and J ends lost 5 bases and 7 bases respectively, with 18 bases between them. The CDR3: CSAPTGRGRQPQHF. CDR3 sequence (DNA): TGCAGTGCTCCTACGGGGAGGGGACGACAGCCCCAGCATTTT.

This clonotype was seen a few times. A much more abundant neighbour one base away suggests this may be a read error. The chain recombines TRBV2 with TRBJ2-7, with D unclear. CDR3 length: 10 residues. Germline values: CDR1 SNHLY, CDR2 FYNNEI. CDR3 coding DNA: TGTGTCAGCAGTGTTCACGAGCAGTACTTC. Translation gives CVSSVHEQYF. The full variable domain, in which reference TRBV2 and TRBJ2-7 provide the parts outside the CDR3, is EPEVTQTPSHQVTQMGQEVILRCVPISNHLYFYWYRQILGQKVEFLVSFYNNEISEKSEIFDDQFSVERPDGSNFTLKIRSTKLEDSAMYFCVSSVHEQYFGPGTRLTVT.

This clonotype was seen ten or more times. The chain employs TRBV12-3 or TRBV12-4 and TRBJ2-1, with 11 bases aligning to TRBD2. The CDR3 covers 16 residues. Trimming removed 6 bases from V and 2 bases from J; junction bases left unmatched: 6. CDR3 nucleotide sequence: TGTGCCAGCAGCCCCGGGACTAGCGGACCCTACAATGAGCAGTTCTTC. Its translation: CASSPGTSGPYNEQFF.

This clonotype was recorded at least ten times. The chain carries TRBV20-1 and TRBJ2-7; TRBD1 matches 9 bases. J lost 0 bases, V lost 1 base, and 4 bases had no gene match. Germline V gives CDR1 DFQATT, CDR2 SNEGSKA (reference sequence). This CDR3 has 15 amino acids. The CDR3, as DNA: TGCAGTGCTAGAGGCCCGGGACAGGGCTCCTACGAGCAGTACTTC. It codes for CSARGPGQGSYEQYF.

The table lists this clonotype with many counts. The CDR3 loop reads CASSQYPTGDDEQFF. The DNA of the CDR3 is TGCGCCAGCAGCCAATACCCAACAGGGGATGATGAGCAGTTCTTC. V and J are TRBV5-1 and TRBJ2-1, with TRBD1 identical over 7 bases. CDR3 size: 15 residues. Germline loops: CDR1 SGHRS, CDR2 YFSETQ. The V segment lost 4 bases and the J segment 8 bases; nucleotides outside the gene matches: 12.

The chain uses TRBV12-5 and TRBJ1-5; 7 bases line up with TRBD1. The J call is uncertain, as TRBJ2-3 better fits the DNA end. Germline assignment: CDR1 LGHNT and CDR2 FRNRAP. The CDR3 runs 18 residues. DNA of the CDR3: TGTGCTAGTGGTTTGGTATTATGGGACAGAGATAGCAATCAGCCCCAGTATTTT. Translated: CASGLVLWDRDSNQPQYF.

This clonotype has at least ten counts. The rearrangement uses TRBV11-2 and TRBJ2-5; D gene ambiguous. CDR3 length: 17 amino acids. Trimming shortened V by 3 bases and J by 0 bases, and 17 bases separated the two germline ends. Germline-derived CDR1 and CDR2 are SGHAT and FQNNGV. The CDR3: CASSFGRTRLYQETQYF. The CDR3 bases are TGTGCCAGCAGCTTCGGCAGGACGAGATTATACCAAGAGACCCAGTACTTC.

This clonotype was counted only a few times. One junction end does not reproduce the germline sequence, and a read error may be involved. This chain joins TRBV7-7 and TRBJ2-2; D gene uncertain. This CDR3 has 15 residues. From germline, CDR1 is SSHAT and CDR2 FNYEAQ (reference sequence). The CDR3, as DNA: TGTGCTAGCAGCTTACTGCTACAAAACACCGGGGAGCTGTTTTTT. Its protein product is CASSLLLQNTGELFF.

This clonotype was recorded at least ten times. This chain joins TRBV7-6 and TRBJ2-7; the D call may be TRBD1 or TRBD2 (5 bases each). The CDR3 runs 15 residues. Germline CDR1 reads SGHVS; CDR2 reads FNYEAQ. The V end lost 5 bases, the J end lost 2 bases, and 16 bases lay between the germline ends. The CDR3 DNA reads TGTGCCAGCAGCCTAAACAAGGGACCAACCTACGAGCAGTACTTC. Amino acid sequence: CASSLNKGPTYEQYF.

This clonotype has a handful of counts. The rearrangement uses TRBV27 and TRBJ1-6, with 9 bases aligning to TRBD1. V dropped 2 bases and J dropped 8; count of bases not matched to a gene: 7. The CDR3 has 16 residues. Germline V gene data show CDR1 as MNHEY and CDR2 as SMNVEV (reference sequence). CDR3 in DNA: TGTGCCAGCAGTTTAGGGACAGGGTATTACGATTCACCCCTCCACTTT. This translates into CASSLGTGYYDSPLHF.

Only a few counts were recorded for this clonotype. Compared with germline, one end of the junction differs, possibly owing to a read error. The chain combines TRBV4-2 with TRBJ2-3; TRBD2 matches at 10 bases. The CDR3 is 18 amino acids. CDR1 is LGHNA and CDR2 is YNFKEQ in the germline V gene. CDR3: CASSKESPLAGSIDTQYF. The DNA for the CDR3 is TGTGCCAGCAGCAAAGAATCCCCACTAGCGGGAAGTATAGATACGCAGTATTTT.

This clonotype was recorded a few times. V gene TRBV13 combines with J gene TRBJ1-3; D is unclear. The germline V gene encodes CDR1 PRHDT and CDR2 FYEKMQ (reference sequence). This CDR3 comprises 16 residues. V lost 1 base and J lost 1, with 11 bases in between. The CDR3 spells CASSLDGPGSGNTIYF. The CDR3 nucleotides read TGTGCCAGCAGCTTAGATGGCCCGGGTTCTGGAAACACCATATATTTT.

The V gene is TRBV28, the J gene TRBJ2-7; tentative D call: TRBD2 (6 bases). Germline loops: CDR1 MDHEN, CDR2 SYDVKM. CDR3 size: 14 residues. Trimming left V 4 bases short and J 3 bases short, with 13 bases between. In DNA form, the CDR3 reads TGTGCCAGCAGTTCCCGGGACTCCATCTACGAGCAGTACTTC. This encodes CASSSRDSIYEQYF.

The genes are TRBV27 and TRBJ2-5; 8 nucleotides align to TRBD1. The J segment lost 4 bases and the V segment lost 4 bases, leaving 11 bases of the junction unmatched. The CDR3 loop spans 16 amino acids. The V gene's germline CDR1 is MNHEY and CDR2 SMNVEV (reference sequence). The CDR3 region is CASSSSSTGARETQYF. The CDR3 DNA reads as TGTGCCAGCAGTTCATCGTCGACAGGGGCGCGAGAGACCCAGTACTTC.

This clonotype showed up many times. The chain employs TRBV28 and TRBJ2-1; the match to TRBD2 covers 10 bases. Looked up from germline, CDR1 is MDHEN and CDR2 is SYDVKM. This CDR3 has 14 amino acids. V lost 7 bases to trimming and J lost 7 bases; unmatched junction nucleotides: 7. In DNA, the CDR3 is TGTGCCAGCATTCTAGCGGGAGCGGGTAATGAGCAGTTCTTC. It translates to CASILAGAGNEQFF.